Below, one T cell receptor beta chain is given with its context. Its target is unknown. The CDR3 has 11 residues. Trimming cost V 8 bases and J 7 bases, with 9 bases left between them. Germline V CDR1 and CDR2: MDHEN, SYDVKM. Profiling relied on immunoSEQ multiplex PCR, and the TCRdb table lists in-frame clones only, not all of them. This table has 70,000 or so clones, around 90% appearing once. The data originate from a study of lymphopenia after photon versus proton radiotherapy. Study-wide points: Proton therapy kept repertoires fairly stable, unlike photons, which gained effector/memory cells.

V is TRBV28 and J is TRBJ1-5; D ambiguous. The material sequenced was peripheral blood, taken from a patient treated with photon-based radiotherapy. The receptor was isolated from a woman aged 40-49 years with cholangiocarcinoma. The DNA for the CDR3 is TGTGCCAGCCGGGGTCAGCAGCCCCAGCATTTT. Residues: CASRGQQPQHF.